This TCR beta chain is drawn from a study of monozygotic twins with inflammatory bowel disease. The study's findings and limits: Some repertoire variability may stem from patients' differing immunosuppressive treatments.

TCRdb re-called the 5' RACE reads; every CDR3 protein appears as one record, without DNA. The data show approximately 400,000 distinct CDR3 sequences, and the top ten clones hold more than 2%. Regarding this clonotype: Its cognate antigen is unknown.

The receptor was derived from a human donor with ulcerative colitis or Crohn's disease, or a healthy co-twin of an affected twin (not recorded which). The specimen sequenced was blood.

The CDR3 loop reads CASSSPDKSSTDTQYF. V usage is TRBV5-1 and J usage is TRBJ2-3; TCRdb gives TRBD1 as the D gene, but with no DNA this cannot be confirmed. Germline V CDR1 and CDR2: SGHRS, YFSETQ. The CDR3 runs 16 residues.